This is a list of T cell receptor beta chains from one sample in a study of cytomegalovirus exposure and HLA in healthy donors. Profiling relied on immunoSEQ multiplex PCR, and the TCRdb table lists in-frame clones only, not all of them. The top ten hold more than 2.5% of the sample, which has 110,000 to 150,000 clones, more than 75% seen once. Sequenced input: PBMCs. These receptors came from a man in his late teens or twenties in good health and CMV-seropositive. CDR3s include the opening cysteine and the closing phenylalanine or tryptophan. The D gene is left open where the match is weak. Not all rows give a size; the values are once, few, many and, for expanded clones, a class.

size | J | D | V | DNA | CDR3
- | TRBJ2-3 | - | TRBV7-9 | TGTGCCAGCAGGAAGACGGGAGTGGGCACAGATACGCAGTATTTT | CASRKTGVGTDTQYF
- | TRBJ1-2 | - | TRBV19 | TGTGCCAGTAGTATGACAGAGTGGAACTATGGCTACACCTTC | CASSMTEWNYGYTF
- | TRBJ1-2 | - | TRBV5-4 | TGTGCCAGCAGCTTGGGAGGGAACTATGGCTACACCTTC | CASSLGGNYGYTF
- | TRBJ1-5 | - | TRBV5-4 | TGTGCCAGCAGCTTGAACGGGATCACGCAGCCCCAGCATTTT | CASSLNGITQPQHF
- | TRBJ1-5 | - | TRBV6-1 | TGTGCCAGCAGTGAAGGTTTACTTCAGGGCAATCAGCCCCAGCATTTT | CASSEGLLQGNQPQHF
- | TRBJ2-5 | - | TRBV5-6 | TGTGCCAGCAGCTTACAGAACAGGGTGGAGACCCAGTACTTC | CASSLQNRVETQYF
few | TRBJ2-2 | - | TRBV4-1 | TGCGCCAGCAGCGAGATTCCCGGACAGCCGAACACCGGGGAGCTGTTTTTT | CASSEIPGQPNTGELFF
- | TRBJ2-7 | - | TRBV18 | TGTGCCAGCTCACCACCCAACACCTACGAGCAGTACTTC | CASSPPNTYEQYF
- | TRBJ2-4 | - | TRBV7-2 | TGTGCCAGCAGCTTATACGCAATAGGGGTGAACATTCAGTACTTC | CASSLYAIGVNIQYF
- | TRBJ1-5 | - | TRBV28 | TGTGCCAGCAGTTCTCCACAGGGTGGCAATCAGCCCCAGCATTTT | CASSSPQGGNQPQHF
- | TRBJ2-7 | TRBD2 | TRBV5-1 | TGCGCCAGCAGCACGGATGCCGGACTAGCGAGAGAGCAGTACTTC | CASSTDAGLAREQYF
- | TRBJ2-1 | - | TRBV19 | TGTGCCAGTAAGAGCGGCCCACATGAGCAGTTCTTC | CASKSGPHEQFF
- | TRBJ2-7 | TRBD1 | TRBV5-1 | TGCGCCAGCAGGGGGGACAGTTACGAGCAGTACTTC | CASRGDSYEQYF
- | TRBJ2-3 | - | TRBV6-1 | TGTGCCAGCAGTGAAGTAGGGGGATTGACAGATACGCAGTATTTT | CASSEVGGLTDTQYF
- | TRBJ2-7 | - | TRBV18 | TGTGCCAGCTCAGTACCCGGGGAGAGGACTGGCGGAGAGCAGTACTTC | CASSVPGERTGGEQYF
- | TRBJ2-7 | TRBD2 | TRBV2 | TGTGCCAGCACTCCGGGACTAGCGGGAGCCTACGAGCAGTACTTC | CASTPGLAGAYEQYF
- | TRBJ2-5 | - | TRBV18 | TGTGCCAGCTCACCCAGGTCCCGGGAGACCCAGTACTTC | CASSPRSRETQYF
- | TRBJ2-7 | TRBD2 | TRBV19 | TGTGCCAGTAGCCCGGGGACTACTTACTACGAGCAGTACTTC | CASSPGTTYYEQYF
few | TRBJ2-7 | - | TRBV5-4 | TGTGCCAGCAGCTTAGGGGGGGAGGGTAACGAGCAGTACTTC | CASSLGGEGNEQYF
- | TRBJ1-2 | TRBD1 | TRBV4-2 | TGTGCCAGCAGCCAATTCACAGGGGCTGACTATGGCTACACCTTC | CASSQFTGADYGYTF
- | TRBJ1-1 | - | TRBV19 | TGTGCCAGTAGTCGGGGTCCCGACACTGAAGCTTTCTTT | CASSRGPDTEAFF
- | TRBJ2-7 | TRBD1 | TRBV4-1 | TGCGCCAGCAGCCAAGATCTAGAGAGGGACAGGGTCGGCTACGAGCAGTACTTC | CASSQDLERDRVGYEQYF
- | TRBJ2-5 | TRBD1 | TRBV11-2 | TGTGCCAGCAGCCAGGGACAGGGGATGGAGACCCAGTACTTC | CASSQGQGMETQYF
few | TRBJ1-2 | - | TRBV7-8 | TGTGCCAGCAGCACTCGTTCGGGTACGGATTACACCTTC | CASSTRSGTDYTF
- | TRBJ1-1 | TRBD1 | TRBV6-5 | TGTGCCAGCAGGGAGGACAGGGGGCTGAACACTGAAGCTTTCTTT | CASREDRGLNTEAFF
- | TRBJ2-1 | - | TRBV29-1 | TGCAGCGTTGAAGAATCAGTAACGGGGATATACAATGAGCAGTTCTTC | CSVEESVTGIYNEQFF
- | TRBJ2-1 | - | TRBV30 | TGTGCATCGCGGCGAGCGCAGTTCTTC | CASRRAQFF
- | TRBJ2-5 | TRBD1 | TRBV2 | TGTGCCAGCAATAAGGGACAGACCCAAGAGACCCAGTACTTC | CASNKGQTQETQYF
few | TRBJ2-3 | TRBD2 | TRBV11-2 | TGTGCCAGCAGCTTAGGGACTAGCGGGAGATACGATACGCAGTATTTT | CASSLGTSGRYDTQYF
- | TRBJ2-3 | TRBD1 | TRBV18 | TGTGCCAGCCTTCTTGACAGGGGGCGAGGAGATACGCAGTATTTT | CASLLDRGRGDTQYF
- | TRBJ2-1 | TRBD2 | TRBV18 | TGTGCCAGCAATCCCCGGGGGGGCAATGAGCAGTTCTTC | CASNPRGGNEQFF
once | TRBJ1-1 | - | TRBV6-6 | TGTGCCAGCACCTTAATGGACGGGGACACTGAAGCTTTCTTT | CASTLMDGDTEAFF
- | TRBJ2-7 | TRBD1 | TRBV7-8 | TGTGCCAGCAGCGAACCGGGACAGGGTTACGAGCAGTACTTC | CASSEPGQGYEQYF
- | TRBJ2-2 | TRBD2 | TRBV5-4 | TGTGCCGCTGGGAGGGAGGAGCTGTTTTTT | CAAGREELFF
- | TRBJ1-1 | - | TRBV5-1 | TGCGCCAGCAGCCTAACCTGGACAGATAACACTGAAGCTTTCTTT | CASSLTWTDNTEAFF
once | TRBJ1-3 | TRBD1 | TRBV7-9 | TGTGCCAGCAGCTCACGGACAGGGGGTGCTGGAAACACCATATATTTT | CASSSRTGGAGNTIYF
- | TRBJ2-7 | TRBD2 | TRBV5-1 | TGCGCCAGCAGCTGGACTAGCGGGAACTACGAGCAGTACTTC | CASSWTSGNYEQYF
- | TRBJ2-7 | TRBD1 | TRBV18 | TGTGCCAGCTCACCACTAGAGACAGGGAAGATCCACGAGCAGTACTTC | CASSPLETGKIHEQYF
- | TRBJ2-2 | - | TRBV5-1 | TGCGCCAGCAGCATTCAGGGCGCGAACACCGGGGAGCTGTTTTTT | CASSIQGANTGELFF
- | TRBJ2-7 | - | TRBV6-5 | TGTGCCAGCAGTTACTCGGGGCAGGGTGATACCTACGAGCAGTACTTC | CASSYSGQGDTYEQYF
- | TRBJ1-1 | - | TRBV15 | TGTGCCACCAGCAGAGTTCTAGGGAACACTGAAGCTTTCTTT | CATSRVLGNTEAFF
- | TRBJ2-7 | - | TRBV4-1 | TGCGCCAGCAGCCAAGATGGCGGGAACCGCTACGAGCAGTACTTC | CASSQDGGNRYEQYF